The source of this T cell receptor beta chain is a study of blood T cell repertoires in COVID-19. Looking at the study overall: COVID-19 samples collected from the United States, Italy and Spain covered acute and convalescent phases. Sources were T cells, B-cell-depleted T cells, or PBMCs; the material itself was cDNA or gDNA.

Original processing notes: Estimates of nucleated cell counts were drawn from the amplification of reference gene primers. Sequencing used immunoSEQ multiplex PCR; TCRdb keeps in-frame clones, though not all of them. V and J calls and clone size are those listed in that table; D and trimming were worked out from the DNA. The table lists around 200,000 clones, roughly 75% of them singletons. CDR1 is MDHEN and CDR2 is SYDVKM in the germline V gene. The CDR3 length is 16 residues. The V and J ends lost 6 bases and 7 bases, in that order; junction bases with no gene match: 10. Input material: peripheral blood. This receptor was taken from a woman between 65 and 79 years old with acute or convalescent COVID-19. The chain joins TRBV28 to TRBJ2-1, with TRBD1 matching 12 bases. As DNA, the CDR3 is TGTGCCAGCAGCCTAACGGGACAGGGGGCTTTTAATGAGCAGTTCTTC. Amino acid sequence: CASSLTGQGAFNEQFF. Filled out from reference TRBV28 and TRBJ2-1, the complete variable domain reads DVKVTQSSRYLVKRTGEKVFLECVQDMDHENMFWYRQDPGLGLRLIYFSYDVKMKEKGDIPEGYSVSREKKERFSLILESASTNQTSMYLCASSLTGQGAFNEQFFGPGTRLTVL.